This entry features one T cell receptor beta chain sequence. The sample holds a few counts of this clone. This receptor's antigen is unknown. No qualities accompany the bases; no much larger clone lies one base away. The data were obtained in a study of cytomegalovirus exposure and HLA in healthy donors listed by TCRdb under 2017. The study in broad terms: In an earlier analysis of under 750 of the donors, about 270 Gb of sequence data and 90 million to 120 million unique TCR beta sequences from approximately 180 million T cells were reported. Roughly five DR-DQ haplotypes were handled as single units for association and clustering, since linkage in the cohort was strong. Genome-wide SNP genotypes for about 55% of the roughly 670 donors were used in a later genetic analysis, which treated that subset as a discovery cohort. The T cell repertoires of some 700 subjects were profiled by immunosequencing and related to cytomegalovirus serostatus. Class I and class II HLA loci were covered by the typing at four-digit resolution. The number of donors typed differed by locus, with roughly 620-630 for A, B, C, DRB1 and DQB1, roughly 550 for DQA1, 600 to 610 for DPA1, and some 450 for DPB1. An earlier analysis of 500 to 650 of the donors applied high-throughput TCR beta sequencing to assess whether each TCR beta V gene segment acted as functional or pseudogenic. The genetic ancestry cluster associated with self-reported Caucasian donors included 81% of the roughly 380 genotyped donors. Across 300 to 500 genotyped donors of the cohort, an average of about 220,000 unique TCR beta nucleotide sequences per donor were sequenced, and 15% to 20% of those sequences were non-productive. The study was designed to test whether signatures of past pathogen exposure could be identified by cataloging public T cell receptors. A later analysis re-analyzed previously published TCR beta repertoires from roughly 600 donors and added high-resolution HLA genotyping to study TCR occurrence patterns. Alongside the repertoire data, information on donor age, sex, ethnicity and CMV serostatus was compiled. All discovery cohort repertoires had been generated using a single sequencing platform. In the later analysis, no new phenotypic data were used to find candidate immune exposures; instead, reliance was placed on TCR beta sequences and their occurrence across donors. In addition to the first cohort of 650 to 800 subjects, a separate validation cohort of 130 or so different subjects was used. High-throughput TCR immunosequencing, statistical association of individual TCRs with disease status, and machine learning were combined to predict cytomegalovirus infection status. About 300 gigabases of sequencing data and roughly 90 million unique TCR sequences were included in an early release covering roughly 700 HLA-typed donors.

The protocol used for the library was the immunoSEQ multiplex PCR assay. A mixture of 60 forward primers for TCR Vbeta segments and 13 reverse primers for TCR Jbeta segments was used in the multiplex PCR. The CDR3 region of rearranged TCR beta genes was amplified from genomic DNA by a multiplex PCR assay. The Illumina HiSeq System was used to sequence the amplified TCR beta libraries as 87-base-pair reads. In the authors' own workflow: Across the 500 to 700 repertoires, a later analysis counted tens of millions of unique TCR beta chains, around 10 million of which were shared by at least two donors. Raw reads were error-corrected and collapsed into unique sequences by a nearest-neighbor algorithm in which closely related sequences were merged to remove PCR and sequencing errors. CDR3 sequences were aligned to IMGT reference sequences to assign V, D and J gene segments. For a sequence to be retained, a match of at least six nucleotides was required to both a V gene segment and a J gene segment. Rearrangements were classified as productive when the CDR3 lacked stop codons and remained in frame with V and J, and all other rearrangements were classified as non-productive. CDR3 was defined by IMGT convention, running from the second conserved V-encoded cysteine to the conserved J-encoded phenylalanine. The earlier analysis of about 610 of the donors excluded any sequence lacking an unambiguous match to a single V gene segment. In an earlier analysis of 587 of the donors, V segments were called functional above 56.7% productive rearrangements and were called segregating when the between-donor standard deviation exceeded 5%. A statistical classification framework was built to diagnose cytomegalovirus status from the catalog of TCR beta chain sequences. V and J gene assignment, in a later analysis, came from comparing TCR nucleotide sequences with IMGT/GENE-DB human TR gene sequences. The TCRdist pipeline was used in a later analysis to assign CDR3 sequences and most-parsimonious VDJ recombination scenarios. In a later analysis, each TCR beta chain was defined by its CDR3 amino acid sequence together with its V-gene family, and reads without a unique V-gene family were excluded. A later analysis removed several hundred highly shared, low-generation-probability nucleotide sequences to deal with suspected cross-contamination and a sequencing artifact. In a later analysis, a clonal expansion index for each public chain was calculated from normalized within-repertoire ranks of inferred template counts. In a later analysis, generation probabilities were computed using a VDJ recombination model fitted to out-of-frame rearrangements, and the results were checked against IGoR. In a later analysis, TCR-TCR, TCR-HLA and TCR-CMV co-occurrence was scored with hypergeometric tests, and a repertoire-size bias correction was applied to TCR pairs. A later analysis estimated false discovery rates by permuting HLA or CMV assignments 20 times. In a later analysis, co-occurring TCRs were grouped with DBSCAN, and TCRdist sequence similarity was added when clustering was performed within HLA-allele-positive subsets. Repertoires with fewer than 30,000 or more than 120,000 public chains, plus five repertoires with anomalous nucleotide sharing, were excluded from co-occurrence clustering. As stored in TCRdb, this immuneACCESS dataset retains in-frame rearrangements with V and J assigned. A fraction of the clones does not appear; measured against another copy, unresolved V genes explain less than half of the discrepancy, and the remainder lacks a known reason. V, J and clone size are those of that table, while D and trimming were read from the DNA. The sample yields roughly 160,000 clones; about 80% were counted once. The ten biggest clones cover roughly 1.3% of the sample.

What the authors observed across the whole study: Fewer than 20 rarely observed V segments, including chromosome 9 orphons, were excluded from the earlier analysis of approximately 500 of the donors because counts were too low. In a later genetic analysis, a missense DCLRE1C variant was associated with V-gene and J-gene trimming of TCR beta chains, and the association was replicated in an independent cohort. Cytomegalovirus status was reported to be diagnosed by the classifier with high specificity and sensitivity in both the original and validation cohorts. The authors suggested that the approach could potentially be extended to other disease states and immunological phenotypes. In a later analysis, several top co-occurrence clusters were reported to appear linked to parvovirus B19, influenza, CMV and Epstein-Barr virus. Sequencing depth was assumed to be roughly uniform across donors in the presence/absence analyses, though that assumption may not hold. A later analysis found that TCR association rates varied across HLA loci, with DRB1 alleles showing the most associated TCRs and HLA-C alleles the fewest. For the cohort, immune exposure information was limited to CMV serostatus. Correlated functional status among segregating V segments might reflect linkage disequilibrium, but an unknown experimental factor could not be ruled out. A few of the identified cytomegalovirus-associated TCR beta chains were confirmed in vitro to be specific for cytomegalovirus antigens. In a later analysis, around 17,000 TCR beta sequences were associated with specific HLA alleles at a false discovery rate of 0.05. A further reported finding was that TCR beta sequences accurately predicted the HLA-A and HLA-B alleles for most subjects in the first cohort. A cluster of highly shared sequence variants was judged likely to be a technical artifact of the sequencing pipeline. In a later genetic analysis, fewer N-insertions in productive TCRs were reported among donors in an Asian-associated ancestry cluster than the roughly 640-donor mean. Assigning TCR associations to individual alleles was difficult when HLA alleles, especially DR and DQ, strongly co-occurred. Some IMGT-functional V segments, including TRBV6-2 and TRBV6-3, could not be told apart with the 87-base-pair reads, so those segments were excluded. The study gave a list of 150 to 200 TCR beta chains associated with cytomegalovirus. Compared with equally common non-associated chains, HLA-associated TCR beta chains in a later analysis were more clonally expanded and had lower generation probabilities. While some public TCRs were present in many individuals, most TCR sequences turned up only very rarely across donors. A later analysis found that most CMV-associated TCR beta chains appeared HLA-restricted, with HLA associations seemingly driven largely by CMV exposure. Because HLA typing was unavailable for some donors at each locus, only the typed subset was used in association tests. An earlier analysis of some 590 of the donors showed that most TCR beta V segments appeared in productive rearrangements either about 90% or about 30% of the time, which broadly matched IMGT annotations. Only TCR beta chains were sequenced in this cohort, and the absence of alpha or paired-chain data limited detectable features.

The cohort comprised 666 healthy bone marrow donors. Cohort members were all nominally healthy when sampled, although unrecorded immune exposures were likely present. The donor tested CMV seronegative, placing the donor among the roughly 400 seronegative members of the cohort. Each donor provided a peripheral blood sample, and peripheral blood mononuclear cells were used for TCR beta sequencing. Genomic DNA was extracted from the blood cell samples with the Qiagen DNeasy Blood Extraction Kit. The germline V gene supplies CDR1 SGHAT and CDR2 FQNNGV. Deletion took 5 bases off V and 4 bases off J, with a span of 15 bases between the germline ends. The CDR3 holds 14 amino acids from the cysteine to the phenylalanine. Of the read, only the CDR3 DNA is kept; its 42 bases are in frame from base 1.

Sequences were obtained from PBMCs. The chain uses TRBV11-2 and TRBJ2-7; confidence is insufficient to name the D gene. The sequence derives from a woman aged 50 to 60 in good health and CMV-seronegative. The CDR3 is CASSARVVRYEQYF. The bases read TGTGCCAGCAGCGCCCGGGTCGTAAGGTACGAGCAGTACTTC.